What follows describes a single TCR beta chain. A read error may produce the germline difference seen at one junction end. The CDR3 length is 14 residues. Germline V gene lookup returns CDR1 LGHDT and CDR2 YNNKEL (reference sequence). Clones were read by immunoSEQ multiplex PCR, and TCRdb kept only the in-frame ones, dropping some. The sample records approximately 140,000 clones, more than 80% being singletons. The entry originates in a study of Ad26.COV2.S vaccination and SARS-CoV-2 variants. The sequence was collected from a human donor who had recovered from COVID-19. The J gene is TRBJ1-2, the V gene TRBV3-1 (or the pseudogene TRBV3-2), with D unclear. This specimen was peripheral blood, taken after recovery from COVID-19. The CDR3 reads CASTQLGMTFGYTF. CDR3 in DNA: TGTGCCAGCACCCAATTGGGGATGACGTTCGGCTACACCTTC.